The sequence of this T cell receptor beta chain was determined in a study of blood T cell repertoires in COVID-19. Here immunoSEQ multiplex PCR was the method, and the copy in TCRdb shows in-frame clones only, minus some. The sample shows roughly 100,000 clones, about 90% of them seen only once. The V gene end was trimmed by 1 base and the J gene end by 0 bases; junction bases not matched to a gene: 0. Germline CDR1 and CDR2: GTSNPN and SVGIG (reference sequence). The length of the CDR3 is 13 residues. The specimen was peripheral blood. This clonotype was obtained from a man aged 50 to 60 with acute or convalescent COVID-19. The rearrangement uses TRBV30 and TRBJ2-7, with 7 nucleotides matching TRBD2. The CDR3 DNA sequence: TGTGCCTGGAGTGGGGACTACTCCTACGAGCAGTACTTC. It codes for CAWSGDYSYEQYF.